These T cell receptor beta chains were read from a single sample in a study of blood T cell repertoires in COVID-19. This table comes from immunoSEQ multiplex PCR, and its TCRdb copy is limited to in-frame clones, with some not included. The sample yields about 130,000 clones, roughly 79% seen once. Sequencing used peripheral blood. Source of these receptors: a human donor in a cohort sampled during active COVID-19. Both conserved end residues are part of each CDR3. A D gene is named only where the DNA matches it firmly. Clone size, where shown, is once, few, many, or a class for clones that have expanded.

J: TRBJ2-5; D: TRBD1; V: TRBV27; size: .; DNA: TGTGCCAGCAGTTCCACCGGGACAGGGGAACTGGAGACCCAGTACTTC; CDR3: CASSSTGTGELETQYF
J: TRBJ1-4; D: TRBD1; V: TRBV2; size: .; DNA: TGTGCCAGCAGTCCACCGGGACAGGGAGAAAAACTGTTTTTT; CDR3: CASSPPGQGEKLFF
J: TRBJ2-7; D: TRBD1; V: TRBV12-3/TRBV12-4; size: once; DNA: TGTGCCAGCCGGGACAGGGGGTACGAGCAGTACTTC; CDR3: CASRDRGYEQYF
J: TRBJ2-7; D: TRBD1; V: TRBV18; size: .; DNA: TGTGCCAGCCAAGGACAGGGGGCATGGGGTGAGCAGTACTTC; CDR3: CASQGQGAWGEQYF
J: TRBJ2-3; D: .; V: TRBV19; size: .; DNA: TGTGCCAGTAGTATAGATACAGGCGGAAGCACAGATACGCAGTATTTT; CDR3: CASSIDTGGSTDTQYF
J: TRBJ2-3; D: TRBD1; V: TRBV29-1; size: .; DNA: TGCAGCGCCGAACCAAAGACAGGGGGCGGACGGAGAACGCAGTATTTT; CDR3: CSAEPKTGGGRRTQYF
J: TRBJ2-7; D: TRBD1; V: TRBV5-1; size: few; DNA: TGCGCCAGCAGCCAAGGGGGACAGGGGTCCTACGAGCAGTACTTC; CDR3: CASSQGGQGSYEQYF
J: TRBJ2-3; D: TRBD2; V: TRBV28; size: once; DNA: TGTGCCAGCAGTTCCCCTCTAGCGGGGGGGTTCACAGATACGCAGTATTTT; CDR3: CASSSPLAGGFTDTQYF
J: TRBJ2-7; D: TRBD1; V: TRBV27; size: .; DNA: TGTGCCAGCAGTTCGTTCGGGACAGCGTCCTACGAGCAGTACTTC; CDR3: CASSSFGTASYEQYF
J: TRBJ2-6; D: TRBD1; V: TRBV19; size: once; DNA: TGTGCCAGTAGTATTGGGACAGGTGTGACGGGGGCCAACGTCCTGACTTTC; CDR3: CASSIGTGVTGANVLTF
J: TRBJ2-3; D: .; V: TRBV3-1/TRBV3-2; size: .; DNA: TGTGCCAGCAGCTCCCGACAGCAAGATAGCACAGATACGCAGTATTTT; CDR3: CASSSRQQDSTDTQYF
J: TRBJ2-5; D: TRBD1; V: TRBV24-1; size: .; DNA: TGTGCCACCAGTGAGGGGGACAGTCCCTCCAGGGAGACCCAGTACTTC; CDR3: CATSEGDSPSRETQYF
J: TRBJ2-4; D: TRBD1; V: TRBV6-7; size: .; DNA: TGTGCCAGCAGTTCCCTTCTACCCCGACTACAGGGGGCTTTCAACATTCAGTACTTC; CDR3: CASSSLLPRLQGAFNIQYF
J: TRBJ2-1; D: TRBD2; V: TRBV7-6; size: .; DNA: TGTGCCAGCAGCTTAGAGACTAGCGGGGGCTACAATGAGCAGTTCTTC; CDR3: CASSLETSGGYNEQFF
J: TRBJ2-6; D: .; V: TRBV5-1; size: .; DNA: TGCGCCAGCAGCTCCGATCGGCCGGGGGCTGGGGCCAACGTCCTGACTTTC; CDR3: CASSSDRPGAGANVLTF
J: TRBJ2-1; D: TRBD2; V: TRBV7-3; size: .; DNA: TGTGCCAGCAGCTTAAACCCCGGGGGGGCCGGGAATGAGCAGTTCTTC; CDR3: CASSLNPGGAGNEQFF
J: TRBJ1-1; D: .; V: TRBV20-1; size: few; DNA: TGCAGTGCTAGAGATCGGCGGGCTTTCTTT; CDR3: CSARDRRAFF
J: TRBJ1-2; D: .; V: TRBV6-5; size: .; DNA: TGTGCCAGCACCCAATACGTGGGCGCTCACTATGGCTACACCTTC; CDR3: CASTQYVGAHYGYTF
J: TRBJ1-1; D: .; V: TRBV19; size: many; DNA: TGTGCCAGTAGTCCGGGGAGGATTATGGCTTTCTTT; CDR3: CASSPGRIMAFF
J: TRBJ2-7; D: TRBD1; V: TRBV5-1; size: .; DNA: TGCGCCAGCAGCGCAACGACAGGGTCCTACGAGCAGTACTTC; CDR3: CASSATTGSYEQYF
J: TRBJ2-7; D: .; V: TRBV7-9; size: .; DNA: TGTGCCAGCAGCTTAGCAGTTAACCGGGACACCTCCTACGAGCAGTACTTC; CDR3: CASSLAVNRDTSYEQYF
J: TRBJ2-7; D: .; V: TRBV6-5; size: .; DNA: TGTGCCAGCAGCGCTCTGGGGACAAACTACGAGCAGTACTTC; CDR3: CASSALGTNYEQYF
J: TRBJ1-3; D: .; V: TRBV5-6; size: .; DNA: TGTGCCAGCAGCTTGTGGGCAGCCTCGCGGGACACCATATATTTT; CDR3: CASSLWAASRDTIYF
J: TRBJ1-3; D: TRBD1; V: TRBV28; size: .; DNA: TGTGCCAGCAGTTTATTAGCGGGACAGCGCTCTGGAAACACCATATATTTT; CDR3: CASSLLAGQRSGNTIYF
J: TRBJ2-7; D: TRBD1; V: TRBV6-5; size: once; DNA: TGTGCCAGCGCAGAGGGACAGGGGGCCTCCTACGAGCAGTACTTC; CDR3: CASAEGQGASYEQYF
J: TRBJ1-3; D: .; V: TRBV4-1; size: .; DNA: TGCGCCAGCAGCCAAGAAGTGGGGGGGCGAAGGGGAAACACCATATATTTT; CDR3: CASSQEVGGRRGNTIYF
J: TRBJ1-2; D: TRBD1; V: TRBV27; size: .; DNA: TGTGCCAGCAGTACGACAGGGAACTATGGCTACACCTTC; CDR3: CASSTTGNYGYTF
J: TRBJ1-6; D: .; V: TRBV3-1/TRBV3-2; size: .; DNA: TGTGCCAGCAGCCAAGCCGCGGATTCACCCCTCCACTTT; CDR3: CASSQAADSPLHF
J: TRBJ2-7; D: .; V: TRBV6-6; size: few; DNA: TGTGCCAGCAGGGCAGGGACATATAAAGCCTACGAGCAGTACTTC; CDR3: CASRAGTYKAYEQYF
J: TRBJ1-1; D: .; V: TRBV2; size: .; DNA: TGTGCCACCCATTTCTCCAGAGGCGGGGGCGAAGCTTTCTTT; CDR3: CATHFSRGGGEAFF
J: TRBJ1-2; D: .; V: TRBV7-2; size: .; DNA: TGTGCCAGCAGAGCTACAGGCTTGTATGGCTACACCTTC; CDR3: CASRATGLYGYTF
J: TRBJ1-2; D: .; V: TRBV6-1; size: .; DNA: TGTGCCAGCAGTGAACACCAGGGCCCCTATGGCTACACCTTC; CDR3: CASSEHQGPYGYTF
J: TRBJ2-3; D: TRBD1; V: TRBV14; size: .; DNA: TGTGCCAGCAGCTACGGGACAGCGATGCCGGACACAGATACGCAGTATTTT; CDR3: CASSYGTAMPDTDTQYF
J: TRBJ2-1; D: .; V: TRBV5-1; size: .; DNA: TGCGCCAGCAGACCCGGGGGTGGTCAGTACAATGAGCAGTTCTTC; CDR3: CASRPGGGQYNEQFF
J: TRBJ2-7; D: TRBD1; V: TRBV27; size: .; DNA: TGTGCCAGCAGTTGGGGGCAGGGGGCCTCCTACGAGCAGTACTTC; CDR3: CASSWGQGASYEQYF
J: TRBJ2-3; D: TRBD2; V: TRBV2; size: .; DNA: TGTGCCAGCACCCGGGAGGGCACAGATACGCAGTATTTT; CDR3: CASTREGTDTQYF
J: TRBJ2-2; D: TRBD2; V: TRBV6-5; size: .; DNA: TGTGCCAGCGGGGGGGGGAACACCGGGGAGCTGTTTTTT; CDR3: CASGGGNTGELFF
J: TRBJ1-6; D: .; V: TRBV21-1; size: .; DNA: TGTGCCAGCAGCAAAGGCTTGAGTCGAACGAAAAATTCACCCCTCCACTTT; CDR3: CASSKGLSRTKNSPLHF
J: TRBJ1-1; D: .; V: TRBV15; size: .; DNA: TGTGCCACCAGCAGGAGTAGGGGTACGGCGGCTGAAGCTTTCTTT; CDR3: CATSRSRGTAAEAFF
J: TRBJ2-7; D: TRBD2; V: TRBV4-2; size: once; DNA: TGTGCCAGCAGCCAAGTCCTAGCGGGGGCCTACGAGCAGTACTTC; CDR3: CASSQVLAGAYEQYF
J: TRBJ2-3; D: TRBD2; V: TRBV6-5; size: .; DNA: TGTGCCAGCAGTTACAGAGCGGGGGGGTTGGATACGCAGTATTTT; CDR3: CASSYRAGGLDTQYF
J: TRBJ1-4; D: TRBD1; V: TRBV30; size: .; DNA: TGTGCCTGGAGTAGGGGACAGGGCGAAAAACTGTTTTTT; CDR3: CAWSRGQGEKLFF
J: TRBJ1-6; D: .; V: TRBV4-1; size: .; DNA: TGCGCCAGCAGCCAAGTGGGGCTTAATTCACCCCTCCACTTT; CDR3: CASSQVGLNSPLHF
J: TRBJ1-4; D: .; V: TRBV5-1; size: few; DNA: TGCGCCAGCAGATTGGGGGGAGGAAGGGCCTACGAAAAACTGTTTTTT; CDR3: CASRLGGGRAYEKLFF
J: TRBJ1-5; D: .; V: TRBV5-6; size: .; DNA: TGTGCCAGCAGCTTCTTGGGGGACTTTCTTAGCAATCAGCCCCAGCATTTT; CDR3: CASSFLGDFLSNQPQHF
J: TRBJ2-7; D: TRBD1; V: TRBV5-1; size: once; DNA: TGCGCCAGCAGCTCCTCCTGGGACAGGGGGTACGAGCAGTACTTC; CDR3: CASSSSWDRGYEQYF
J: TRBJ1-2; D: .; V: TRBV28; size: .; DNA: TGTGCCATCTCGACAGGACTTGGCTACACCTTC; CDR3: CAISTGLGYTF
J: TRBJ2-7; D: TRBD1; V: TRBV28; size: .; DNA: TGTGCCAGCAGAGGGGAGAGGGGGCCCTCCTACGAGCAGTACTTC; CDR3: CASRGERGPSYEQYF
J: TRBJ2-5; D: TRBD2; V: TRBV11-2; size: .; DNA: TGTGCCAGCAGCCCCGGTGGGGGCGGGGGGGGCCAAGAGACCCAGTACTTC; CDR3: CASSPGGGGGGQETQYF
J: TRBJ2-6; D: .; V: TRBV18; size: .; DNA: TGTGCCAGCTCACCCCCCGGCGGAAGCTCTGGGGCCAACGTCCTGACTTTC; CDR3: CASSPPGGSSGANVLTF
J: TRBJ2-3; D: TRBD1; V: TRBV4-1; size: few; DNA: TGCGCCAGCAGCCAAAAGACGGTGACAGGGACAGATACGCAGTATTTT; CDR3: CASSQKTVTGTDTQYF
J: TRBJ2-7; D: TRBD2; V: TRBV14; size: .; DNA: TGTGCCAGCAGCCGAAATAGCGGGGGGGCGTACGAGCAGTACTTC; CDR3: CASSRNSGGAYEQYF
J: TRBJ2-5; D: .; V: TRBV5-8; size: .; DNA: TGTGCCAGCAGCTTGTACCAGGGCATATGGTACTTC; CDR3: CASSLYQGIWYF
J: TRBJ2-3; D: .; V: TRBV6-5; size: .; DNA: TGTGCCAGCACGTTGGGGGGAATAACAGATACGCAGTATTTT; CDR3: CASTLGGITDTQYF
J: TRBJ1-1; D: TRBD1; V: TRBV7-9; size: .; DNA: TGTGCCAGCAGCCGAACAGGGGAGACTGAAGCTTTCTTT; CDR3: CASSRTGETEAFF
J: TRBJ2-5; D: TRBD2; V: TRBV2; size: .; DNA: TGTGCCAGCAGTGAATCCGCCTCCGGGGGGGAGACCCAGTACTTC; CDR3: CASSESASGGETQYF
J: TRBJ1-2; D: .; V: TRBV30; size: .; DNA: TGTGCCTGGAGTGGACAGGTGGACTATGGCTACACCTTC; CDR3: CAWSGQVDYGYTF